This T cell receptor beta chain was identified during a study of blood T cell repertoires in COVID-19. Study in general: The United States, Italy and Spain supplied acute and convalescent COVID-19 samples. PBMCs, B-cell-depleted T cells, or T cells provided the cDNA or gDNA that made up the material.

V lost 3 bases to trimming and J lost 7 bases, with 13 bases between them. The CDR3 contains 14 residues. Germline assignment: CDR1 KGHSH and CDR2 LQKENI. Original processing notes: Reference gene primer amplification gave nucleated cell count estimates. Sequencing was performed with immunoSEQ multiplex PCR; in TCRdb, only in-frame clones are kept and a portion is missing. V and J calls and clone size are those listed in that table; D and trimming were worked out from the DNA. This table has 75,000 to 100,000 clones, 88% appearing once. The clonotype comes from an older man with acute or convalescent COVID-19. The chain employs TRBV18 and TRBJ2-1; TRBD2 is a possible D gene (6 bases). Material for sequencing was peripheral blood. The CDR3 DNA is TGTGCCAGCTCACCGGGACTTACGGGGAATGAGCAGTTCTTC. It translates to CASSPGLTGNEQFF.